A single sample gave rise to the 25 T cell receptor beta chains below, sequenced in a study of cytomegalovirus exposure and HLA in healthy donors. Both 60 Vbeta primers and 13 Jbeta primers went into the PCR. Assay: immunoSEQ multiplex PCR; the TCRdb copy retains only in-frame clones and omits some. The table has 200,000 or so clones, approximately 85% seen once. Sequencing was carried out using PBMCs. The receptor set was obtained from a woman aged 50 to 60 in good health and CMV-seropositive.

With regard to this clone: A read error may account for a junction end that differs from germline. The chain combines TRBV7-7 with TRBJ1-5; D remains ambiguous. The CDR3 contains 12 residues. Looked up from germline, CDR1 is SSHAT and CDR2 is FNYEAQ (reference sequence). In nucleotides, the CDR3 is TGTGCTAGCAGCCCGGGCAATCAGCCCCAGCATTTT. It specifies CASSPGNQPQHF.

The chain couples TRBV2 to TRBJ2-7, with D uncertain. Germline V lookup: CDR1 SNHLY, CDR2 FYNNEI. The V end was cut by 4 bases, the J end by 0 bases, with 4 bases between. This CDR3 spans 12 amino acids. CDR3 amino acids: CASSVVSYEQYF. The CDR3 DNA sequence: TGTGCCAGCAGTGTAGTCTCCTACGAGCAGTACTTC.

V is TRBV19 and J is TRBJ2-5; 9 nucleotides line up with TRBD1. Losses at the gene ends were 4 bases for V and 2 bases for J; bases not matched to a gene: 5. The germline CDR1 and CDR2 sequences are LNHDA and SQIVND (reference sequence). CDR3 length equals 15 residues. As DNA, the CDR3 is TGTGCCAGTAGTAGGACAGGGGATCCGCAAGAGACCCAGTACTTC. Translated: CASSRTGDPQETQYF.

The gene calls are TRBV5-1 and TRBJ2-2, with D possibly being TRBD2 (7 bases). V was clipped by 4 bases and J by 0 bases, with 13 bases between them. The CDR3 totals 16 residues. Germline V gives CDR1 SGHRS, CDR2 YFSETQ. CDR3 protein: CASSGGAKTNTGELFF. The DNA for the CDR3 is TGCGCCAGCAGCGGGGGGGCCAAAACGAACACCGGGGAGCTGTTTTTT.

The V and J genes are TRBV28 and TRBJ1-5; unclear D gene. CDR3 length: 15 amino acids. V lost 7 bases and J 6 bases, leaving 19 bases between the germline ends. From germline, CDR1 is MDHEN and CDR2 SYDVKM. This CDR3 reads CASKSRDRLAQPQHF. The CDR3 nucleotides are TGTGCCAGCAAGAGTAGGGATCGTCTAGCTCAGCCCCAGCATTTT.

The CDR3 sequence: CASSQDTPLAGVINEQFF. For the CDR3, the DNA is TGTGCCAGCAGCCAAGATACCCCACTAGCGGGAGTAATCAATGAGCAGTTCTTC. The chain carries TRBV4-2 and TRBJ2-1, with TRBD2 matching over 11 bases. J lost 6 bases, V lost 0 bases, and 10 bases had no gene match. Germline CDR1 LGHNA, CDR2 YNFKEQ. There are 18 residues in the CDR3.

The gene calls are TRBV29-1 and TRBJ2-1, with no clear D. This CDR3 contains 13 residues. The V end lost 3 bases, the J end lost 4 bases, and 10 bases lay between the germline ends. CDR1 and CDR2 (germline): SQVTM, ANQGSEA. CDR3 in amino acids: CSVEGSKYNEQFF. For the CDR3, the DNA is TGCAGCGTTGAGGGCTCCAAGTACAATGAGCAGTTCTTC.

This chain links TRBV5-4 with TRBJ2-3; 9 nucleotides agree with TRBD1. The trim removed 4 bases at V and 3 bases at J, leaving 9 bases unmatched. CDR3 length: 16 residues. Germline V lookup: CDR1 SGHNT, CDR2 YYREEE (reference sequence). The CDR3 DNA reads as TGTGCCAGCAGCCCCGGGGGGACAGGGCCTACAGATACGCAGTATTTT. Encoded protein: CASSPGGTGPTDTQYF.

The chain joins TRBV29-1 to TRBJ2-3, with 8 bases that match TRBD2. Germline CDR1 and CDR2: SQVTM and ANQGSEA. Trimming removed 1 base from V and 2 bases from J; junction bases left unmatched: 11. CDR3 length: 17 amino acids. CDR3 coding DNA: TGCAGCGTTGAAGGCGGGTATCGGGGGGGGCTCACAGATACGCAGTATTTT. Its protein product is CSVEGGYRGGLTDTQYF.

The CDR3 protein is CASSQDETSGGKNEQFF. CDR3 DNA: TGCGCCAGCAGCCAAGATGAGACTAGCGGGGGAAAGAATGAGCAGTTCTTC. The rearrangement links TRBV4-1 to TRBJ2-1, with 12 bases identical to TRBD2. This CDR3 spans 17 amino acids. The V gene end was trimmed by 0 bases and the J gene end by 7 bases; junction bases not matched to a gene: 7. In germline, CDR1 is MGHRA, CDR2 YSYEKL.

The J gene is TRBJ2-2, the V gene TRBV28; D gene unclear. This CDR3 contains 14 residues. The ends were cut back, 7 bases at V and 7 bases at J, with 16 bases in the middle. Germline V gene sequence: CDR1 MDHEN, CDR2 SYDVKM. The CDR3 DNA sequence: TGTGCCAGCACCACCGCCCCGGGTCTCGGGGAGCTGTTTTTT. Translation: CASTTAPGLGELFF.

V usage is TRBV18 and J usage is TRBJ1-2; TRBD1 aligns across 11 bases. CDR3 length: 15 amino acids. The germline V gene encodes CDR1 KGHSH and CDR2 LQKENI. V was pared by 2 bases and J by 4 bases, with 3 bases of the junction left unmatched. The CDR3: CASSPGQGAPYGYTF. The CDR3 DNA sequence: TGTGCCAGCTCACCAGGACAGGGGGCTCCCTATGGCTACACCTTC.

The V and J genes are TRBV9 and TRBJ2-1; 9 nucleotides line up with TRBD2. The CDR3 runs 16 residues. Looked up from germline, CDR1 is SGDLS and CDR2 is YYNGEE. V lost 0 bases to trimming and J lost 6 bases; unmatched junction nucleotides: 7. CDR3 coding DNA: TGTGCCAGCAGCGTAGGGACTAGCGTCACCCTCAATGAGCAGTTCTTC. Its translation: CASSVGTSVTLNEQFF. Supplemented by reference TRBV9 and TRBJ2-1, the full variable domain reads DSGVTQTPKHLITATGQRVTLRCSPRSGDLSVYWYQQSLDQGLQFLIQYYNGEERAKGNILERFSAQQFPDLHSELNLSSLELGDSALYFCASSVGTSVTLNEQFFGPGTRLTVL.

This rearrangement joins TRBV12-5 to TRBJ2-3; D may be TRBD2 (6 bases). Trimming removed 1 base from V and 3 bases from J, with 17 bases in between. Germline assignment: CDR1 LGHNT and CDR2 FRNRAP. The CDR3 length is 17 residues. CDR3 DNA: TGTGCTAGTGGTTTGGCCCGCTCCGGGAGTGAAACAGATACGCAGTATTTT. It translates to CASGLARSGSETDTQYF. Full variable domain (rest looked up from reference TRBV12-5 and TRBJ2-3): DARVTQTPRHKVTEMGQEVTMRCQPILGHNTVFWYRQTMMQGLELLAYFRNRAPLDDSGMPKDRFSAEMPDATLATLKIQPSEPRDSAVYFCASGLARSGSETDTQYFGPGTRLTVL.

This clone was observed a few times. The gene calls are TRBV4-1 and TRBJ2-1, with a weak D call TRBD1 (5 bases). The germline V gene has CDR1 MGHRA and CDR2 YSYEKL. The V end was cut by 3 bases, the J end by 10 bases, with 16 bases between. The CDR3 has 14 amino acids. The CDR3 spells CASSHMDTGPEQFF. Here the CDR3 DNA reads TGCGCCAGCAGCCACATGGACACCGGGCCGGAGCAGTTCTTC.

The rearrangement joins TRBV5-1 to TRBJ1-2; D may be TRBD1 (6 bases). The germline CDR1 and CDR2 sequences are SGHRS and YFSETQ. The V and J ends lost 1 base and 6 bases respectively, with 16 bases between them. This CDR3 contains 15 residues. This CDR3 is CASSLFGQPGDGYTF. The CDR3 DNA reads TGCGCCAGCAGCTTGTTTGGACAGCCCGGGGATGGCTACACCTTC. Looking up the rest from reference TRBV5-1 and TRBJ1-2 gives the full variable domain: KAGVTQTPRYLIKTRGQQVTLSCSPISGHRSVSWYQQTPGQGLQFLFEYFSETQRNKGNFPGRFSGRQFSNSRSEMNVSTLELGDSALYLCASSLFGQPGDGYTFGSGTRLTVV.

This chain uses TRBV2 with TRBJ1-1, with a possible D match to TRBD1 (5 bases). Germline assignment: CDR1 SNHLY and CDR2 FYNNEI. V was pared by 5 bases and J by 10 bases, with 14 bases between. There are 12 residues in the CDR3. The CDR3 region is CASSNTGSVAFF. DNA for the CDR3: TGTGCCAGCAGTAACACAGGTAGTGTAGCTTTCTTT.

The chain uses TRBV7-9 and TRBJ1-6, with D possibly TRBD1 on 6 matching bases. The germline CDR1 and CDR2 sequences are SEHNR and FQNEAQ (reference sequence). The V and J ends lost 6 bases and 6 bases respectively, with 15 bases between them. The CDR3 is made up of 15 amino acids. CDR3 residues: CASRGQAGVNSPLHF. CDR3 nucleotides: TGTGCCAGCAGGGGACAAGCAGGGGTTAATTCACCCCTCCACTTT.

This chain uses TRBV18 with TRBJ1-1; a possible D gene is TRBD1 (5 bases). This CDR3 contains 14 residues. V was trimmed by 6 bases and J by 1 base, leaving 12 bases between them. The germline V gene encodes CDR1 KGHSH and CDR2 LQKENI. The CDR3 sequence: CASSTGVENTEAFF. The CDR3 DNA is TGTGCCAGCTCCACAGGCGTGGAGAACACTGAAGCTTTCTTT.

J is TRBJ1-6 and V is TRBV29-1; 7 bases align to TRBD1. CDR3 length: 13 residues. V lost 4 bases, J lost 7 bases, and 4 bases stayed unmatched. Looked up from germline, CDR1 is SQVTM and CDR2 is ANQGSEA. The CDR3, as DNA: TGCAGCGTTGGACAGGGTGGAAATTCACCCCTCCACTTT. It yields the protein CSVGQGGNSPLHF.

A note on this clone: Other DNA sequences in the sample encode the same CDR3. This sequence joins TRBV28 and TRBJ1-5; TRBD1 matches 7 bases. CDR1 MDHEN and CDR2 SYDVKM come from the germline V gene. CDR3 length: 14 residues. The J segment lost 2 bases and the V segment lost 6 bases, leaving 4 bases of the junction unmatched. The CDR3 sequence is CASSPGTGNQPQHF. As DNA, the CDR3 is TGTGCCAGCAGCCCCGGGACAGGCAATCAGCCCCAGCATTTT.

The chain combines TRBV30 with TRBJ1-5; the D gene is possibly TRBD1 (6 bases). V lost 5 bases and J 3 bases, leaving 8 bases between the germline ends. Germline V gene data show CDR1 as GTSNPN and CDR2 as SVGIG (reference sequence). This CDR3 has 12 residues. CDR3 in amino acids: CAWGDNNQPQHF. The CDR3 region has the DNA TGTGCCTGGGGGGACAACAATCAGCCCCAGCATTTT. The whole variable domain, remainder taken from reference TRBV30 and TRBJ1-5, is SQTIHQWPATLVQPVGSPLSLECTVEGTSNPNLYWYRQAAGRGLQLLFYSVGIGQISSEVPQNLSASRPQDRQFILSSKKLLLSDSGFYLCAWGDNNQPQHFGDGTRLSIL.

This sequence joins TRBV6-5 and TRBJ1-2; D remains ambiguous. The ends were cut back, 4 bases at V and 8 bases at J, with 11 bases in the middle. The CDR3 totals 12 residues. Looked up from germline, CDR1 is MNHEY and CDR2 is SVGAGI. The CDR3 nucleotides are TGTGCCAGCAGTTCCCCAGTCGTCGGCTACACCTTC. Amino acids: CASSSPVVGYTF.

This clone was counted a few times. The V gene is TRBV28, the J gene TRBJ2-7, with TRBD1 matching over 7 bases. V dropped 6 bases and J dropped 2; count of bases not matched to a gene: 7. The germline gives CDR1 MDHEN, CDR2 SYDVKM. The CDR3 runs 14 residues. CDR3 sequence (DNA): TGTGCCAGCAGCCCCGGGACAGCTCCCTACGAGCAGTACTTC. The encoded protein is CASSPGTAPYEQYF.

The V call is TRBV4-1, the J call TRBJ1-1; 7 bases align to TRBD1. The trim removed 0 bases at V and 2 bases at J, leaving 6 bases unmatched. Germline values: CDR1 MGHRA, CDR2 YSYEKL. This CDR3 region has 16 residues. In DNA form, the CDR3 reads TGCGCCAGCAGCCAAGATCCATGGGACAGAAACACTGAAGCTTTCTTT. This encodes CASSQDPWDRNTEAFF.